Below, one T cell receptor beta chain is given with its context. Antigen: not known. This record comes from a study of cytotoxic CD8 clonotypes in ibrutinib-treated CLL. Regarding the study as a whole: Exceeding age-matched healthy donors, baseline clonality also tracked the counts of circulating CD8+ T cells.

TCRdb keeps only in-frame clones here, not all; method: immunoSEQ multiplex PCR. The sample carries about 17,000 clones, around two thirds recorded once. Germline CDR1 and CDR2: SGHRS and YFSETQ. V lost 0 bases, J lost 0 bases, and 9 bases lay in between. This CDR3 spans 15 amino acids. The sample consisted of PBMCs, taken after 12 months of ibrutinib treatment. This TCR was recovered from a human donor with chronic lymphocytic leukemia. This rearrangement joins TRBV5-1 to TRBJ2-5; no reliable D call. CDR3 region: CASSLVSMYQETQYF. The CDR3, as DNA: TGCGCCAGCAGCTTGGTCTCAATGTACCAAGAGACCCAGTACTTC.